Listed here are 21 T cell receptor beta chains from one sample, sequenced in a study of shared clonotypes between healthy human individuals. This table comes from immunoSEQ multiplex PCR, and its TCRdb copy is limited to in-frame clones, with some not included. The sample records 400,000 to 600,000 clones, 90% to 96% being singletons. Sequencing used naive CD4+ T cells sorted from blood. Subset defined: CD45RA+ positively selected. These TCRs come from a woman between 25 and 40 years old in good health.

Comment on this clone: The same CDR3 is also encoded by other DNA sequences in this sample. The rearrangement uses TRBV28 and TRBJ1-1; 7 bases map to TRBD1. The germline gives CDR1 MDHEN, CDR2 SYDVKM. The V segment lost 4 bases and the J segment 0 bases; nucleotides outside the gene matches: 2. This CDR3 contains 14 residues. In nucleotides, the CDR3 is TGTGCCAGCAGTTCGGGACAGATGAACACTGAAGCTTTCTTT. It codes for CASSSGQMNTEAFF.

The chain employs TRBV6-1 and TRBJ2-7; D possibly uses TRBD1 or TRBD2 (5 bases each). This CDR3 has 13 residues. Trimming cost V 4 bases and J 5 bases, with 12 bases left between them. CDR1 MNHNS and CDR2 SASEGT come from the germline V gene. CDR3 nucleotide sequence: TGTGCCAGCAGTGCCCGCCGGGACCACGAGCAGTACTTC. The encoded protein is CASSARRDHEQYF.

About this clone itself: The sample has other DNA sequences that encode this CDR3 too. The V call is TRBV5-1, the J call TRBJ2-1; D is undetermined. From germline, CDR1 is SGHRS and CDR2 YFSETQ. The CDR3 runs to 15 residues. V shed 0 bases and J shed 0 bases, with 7 bases lying between them. The CDR3, as DNA: TGCGCCAGCAGCTTGGGGACCCTCTCCTACAATGAGCAGTTCTTC. Its protein is CASSLGTLSYNEQFF.

This chain connects TRBV5-4 to TRBJ2-7, with D maybe TRBD1 (6 bases). The V gene's germline CDR1 is SGHNT and CDR2 YYREEE (reference sequence). V was pared by 1 base and J by 5 bases, with 13 bases between. The CDR3 contains 14 residues. The CDR3 nucleotides read TGTGCCAGCAGCTTGACAGGGACCCCTAACGAGCAGTACTTC. Translating it yields CASSLTGTPNEQYF.

The V call is TRBV18, the J call TRBJ2-1; D perhaps matches TRBD2 (6 bases). The CDR3 is 14 residues long. Trimming removed 4 bases at V and 7 bases at J, with 14 bases between. CDR1 and CDR2 (germline): KGHSH, LQKENI. CDR3 loop: CASSLPGLLNEQFF. For the CDR3, the DNA is TGTGCCAGCTCACTACCGGGACTCTTAAATGAGCAGTTCTTC.

The V and J genes are TRBV29-1 and TRBJ2-1; either TRBD1 or TRBD2 may fit D (7 bases each). V was pared by 4 bases and J by 13 bases, with 17 bases between. CDR1 and CDR2 from the germline V gene are SQVTM and ANQGSEA. The CDR3 is made up of 12 amino acids. CDR3 in amino acids: CSVAEGTAGQFF. CDR3 in DNA: TGCAGCGTTGCCGAAGGGACAGCGGGACAGTTCTTC.

V is TRBV28 and J is TRBJ1-5; D ambiguous. Trimming pared 3 bases from V and 11 bases from J, leaving 17 bases between. This CDR3 spans 14 amino acids. The germline CDR1 and CDR2 sequences are MDHEN and SYDVKM. CDR3 amino acids: CASSFGGPRPAQHF. DNA for the CDR3: TGTGCCAGCAGTTTTGGCGGACCGAGACCGGCCCAGCATTTT.

The J gene is TRBJ2-7, the V gene TRBV7-2; D tentatively fits TRBD1 or TRBD2 (5 bases each). Trimming took off 6 bases at V and 6 bases at J, with 18 bases between the two ends. Germline CDR1 reads SGHTA; CDR2 reads FQGNSA. This CDR3 has 14 amino acids. The CDR3 loop is CASRPPGPPGEQYF. DNA for the CDR3: TGTGCCAGCAGACCTCCGGGACCCCCGGGCGAGCAGTACTTC.

This chain connects TRBV19 to TRBJ1-1; D not certain. There are 13 residues in the CDR3. Trimming took 3 bases from V and 3 from J, leaving 8 bases between them. CDR1 and CDR2 (germline): LNHDA, SQIVND (reference sequence). CDR3 residues: CASSIQRDTEAFF. The CDR3 DNA sequence: TGTGCCAGTAGTATTCAGCGGGACACTGAAGCTTTCTTT.

The rearrangement uses TRBV6-1 and TRBJ2-7, with TRBD2 identical over 15 bases. The J segment lost 7 bases and the V segment lost 8 bases, leaving 3 bases of the junction unmatched. Germline loops: CDR1 MNHNS, CDR2 SASEGT. The CDR3 spans 13 residues. The CDR3 sequence is CASGGLAGGEQYF. CDR3 DNA sequence: TGTGCCAGCGGAGGACTAGCGGGAGGGGAGCAGTACTTC.

This clone showed up just once. This rearrangement joins TRBV28 to TRBJ1-6; D gene ambiguous. The CDR3 runs to 14 residues. Germline-derived CDR1 and CDR2 are MDHEN and SYDVKM. V gave up 2 bases and J gave up 6 bases, with 8 bases separating them. The CDR3 loop reads CASSLSVFNSPLHF. The CDR3 region has the DNA TGTGCCAGCAGTTTAAGTGTGTTTAATTCACCCCTCCACTTT.

This clone was observed a single time. The chain carries TRBV28 and TRBJ2-7; D unclear. Germline lookup yields CDR1 MDHEN and CDR2 SYDVKM. V lost 3 bases to trimming and J lost 3 bases, with 12 bases between them. The CDR3 totals 14 residues. This CDR3 is CASSFVQKDYEQYF. The CDR3 DNA reads as TGTGCCAGCAGTTTTGTGCAGAAAGACTACGAGCAGTACTTC. The whole variable domain, remainder taken from reference TRBV28 and TRBJ2-7, is DVKVTQSSRYLVKRTGEKVFLECVQDMDHENMFWYRQDPGLGLRLIYFSYDVKMKEKGDIPEGYSVSREKKERFSLILESASTNQTSMYLCASSFVQKDYEQYFGPGTRLTVT.

The V gene is TRBV5-1, the J gene TRBJ2-7; 9 bases are shared with TRBD1. Unmatched junction bases numbered 8, after V lost 3 bases and J lost 1 base. The CDR3 consists of 16 residues. Germline V CDR1 and CDR2: SGHRS, YFSETQ. DNA of the CDR3: TGCGCCAGCAGCTCCCCCCGACAGGGGGGATCCTACGAGCAGTACTTC. Translated: CASSSPRQGGSYEQYF.

The CDR3 sequence: CASSPRTSEETQYF. DNA of the CDR3: TGTGCCAGCAGCCCCCGGACTAGCGAAGAGACCCAGTACTTC. The V gene is TRBV7-9, the J gene TRBJ2-5; the match to TRBD2 covers 9 bases. The CDR3 is 14 residues long. Germline values: CDR1 SEHNR, CDR2 FQNEAQ (reference sequence). Trimming took 5 bases from V and 3 from J; bases not matched to a gene: 4.

The chain couples TRBV6-5 to TRBJ2-5; TRBD1 aligns across 7 bases. Germline V CDR1 and CDR2: MNHEY, SVGAGI. The trim removed 5 bases at V and 5 bases at J, leaving 8 bases unmatched. This CDR3 is 14 amino acids long. This chain's CDR3 is CASSTGTVAETQYF. DNA of the CDR3: TGTGCCAGCAGTACCGGGACAGTGGCGGAGACCCAGTACTTC.

The chain carries TRBV9 and TRBJ1-1; 9 bases line up with TRBD1. Germline V gene data show CDR1 as SGDLS and CDR2 as YYNGEE. J gave up 2 bases and V 3 bases, and 2 bases lay outside the gene matches. This CDR3 is 14 amino acids long. CDR3: CASSEGQGNTEAFF. The CDR3 DNA is TGTGCCAGCAGCGAGGGACAGGGTAACACTGAAGCTTTCTTT.

The genes are TRBV5-4 and TRBJ1-6; D remains unclear. The V end was cut by 0 bases, the J end by 15 bases, with 13 bases between. The CDR3 runs 13 residues. From germline, CDR1 is SGHNT and CDR2 YYREEE (reference sequence). CDR3 in amino acids: CASSLEGPYGLHF. In nucleotides, the CDR3 is TGTGCCAGCAGCTTGGAGGGCCCGTACGGCCTCCACTTT.

The rearrangement links TRBV2 to TRBJ2-5; the match to TRBD1 covers 8 bases. Germline-derived CDR1 and CDR2 are SNHLY and FYNNEI. The CDR3 has 13 amino acids. V shed 6 bases and J 5 bases; nucleotides not matched to a gene: 5. Written as DNA, the CDR3 is TGTGCCAGCAGCGCGACAGGGGTGGAGACCCAGTACTTC. Its translation: CASSATGVETQYF.

The chain joins TRBV19 to TRBJ2-2; D remains unclear. The CDR3 length is 13 residues. The germline V gene has CDR1 LNHDA and CDR2 SQIVND (reference sequence). Trimming shortened V by 5 bases and J by 5 bases, and 9 bases separated the two germline ends. The CDR3 sequence is CASSLPGTGELFF. The CDR3 DNA reads as TGTGCCAGTAGTCTCCCTGGGACCGGGGAGCTGTTTTTT.

V and J are TRBV28 and TRBJ2-4; 7 nucleotides agree with TRBD1. The trim removed 5 bases at V and 7 bases at J, leaving 14 bases unmatched. The CDR3 consists of 16 residues. From germline, CDR1 is MDHEN and CDR2 SYDVKM. The DNA for the CDR3 is TGTGCCAGCAGTCCCTCAAAGCAGGCCAGGGGGAACATTCAGTACTTC. This codes for CASSPSKQARGNIQYF.

The rearrangement links TRBV5-4 to TRBJ2-7, with D possibly matching TRBD2 (7 bases). Trimming stripped 2 bases from V and 3 bases from J, with 12 bases between. Germline assignment: CDR1 SGHNT and CDR2 YYREEE (reference sequence). The CDR3 covers 14 residues. In DNA, the CDR3 is TGTGCCAGCAGCTTCGGGGGGACACTCTACGAGCAGTACTTC. Translation: CASSFGGTLYEQYF.